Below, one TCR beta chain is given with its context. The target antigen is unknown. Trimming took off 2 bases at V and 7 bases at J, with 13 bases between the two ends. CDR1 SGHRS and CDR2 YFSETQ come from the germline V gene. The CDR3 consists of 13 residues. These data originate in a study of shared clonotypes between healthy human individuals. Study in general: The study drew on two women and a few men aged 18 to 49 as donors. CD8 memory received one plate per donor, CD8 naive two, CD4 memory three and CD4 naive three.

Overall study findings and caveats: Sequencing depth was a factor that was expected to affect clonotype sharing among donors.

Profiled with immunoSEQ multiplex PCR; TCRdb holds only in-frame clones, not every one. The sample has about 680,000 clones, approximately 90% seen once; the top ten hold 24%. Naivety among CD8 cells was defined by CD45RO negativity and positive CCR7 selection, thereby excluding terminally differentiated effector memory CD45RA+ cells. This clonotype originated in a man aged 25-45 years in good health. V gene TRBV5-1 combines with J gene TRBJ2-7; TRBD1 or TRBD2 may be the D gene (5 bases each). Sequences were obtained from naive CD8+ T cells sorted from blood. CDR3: CASSFSGREEQYF. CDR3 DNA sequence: TGCGCCAGCAGCTTTTCAGGGAGAGAAGAGCAGTACTTC.